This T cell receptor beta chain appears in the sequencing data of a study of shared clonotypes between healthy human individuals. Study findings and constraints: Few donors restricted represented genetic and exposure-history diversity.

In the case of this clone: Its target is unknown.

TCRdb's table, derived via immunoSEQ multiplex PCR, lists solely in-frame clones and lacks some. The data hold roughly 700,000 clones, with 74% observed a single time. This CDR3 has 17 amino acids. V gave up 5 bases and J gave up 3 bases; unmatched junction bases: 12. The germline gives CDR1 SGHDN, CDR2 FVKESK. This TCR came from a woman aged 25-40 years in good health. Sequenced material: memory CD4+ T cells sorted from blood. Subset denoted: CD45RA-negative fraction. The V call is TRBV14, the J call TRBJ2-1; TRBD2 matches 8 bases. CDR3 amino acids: CASSSRVSGKIYNEQFF. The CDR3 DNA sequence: TGTGCCAGCAGCTCTCGAGTTAGCGGGAAAATCTACAATGAGCAGTTCTTC.